The T cell receptor (beta chain) under discussion was sequenced for a study of response to subunit inactivated influenza vaccine. MiXCR, run by TCRdb on the RT-PCR reads, gives a single entry per CDR3 protein. The repertoire includes about 540,000 distinct CDR3 sequences, less than 25% of them detected once, and around 2.8% sits in the top ten. This clonotype was counted between two and nine times. Germline V gene data show CDR1 as SGHTA and CDR2 as FQGNSA. CDR3 length equals 13 residues. V lost 2 bases, J lost 7 bases, and 12 bases lay in between. The same data also contributed to another study, on T cells expressing NK-cell markers. In that study: UMI-tagged 5'RACE template switching yielded the TCR beta cDNA. Several experiments confined sorting to alpha-beta TCR T cells with an anti-gamma-delta TCR antibody.

This sequence joins TRBV7-2 and TRBJ2-7, with a tentative D call TRBD2 (5 bases). Sequences were derived from CD4+ T cells sorted from PBMCs, sampled 11 to 12 days after vaccination. The clonotype comes from a man in his forties or fifties who received an inactivated influenza vaccine. CDR3 amino acids: CASSLQAVNEQYF. CDR3 DNA: TGTGCCAGCAGCTTACAAGCGGTGAATGAGCAGTACTTC. Looking up the rest from reference TRBV7-2 and TRBJ2-7 gives the full variable domain: GAGVSQSPSNKVTEKGKDVELRCDPISGHTALYWYRQSLGQGLEFLIYFQGNSAPDKSGLPSDRFSAERTGGSVSTLTIQRTQQEDSAVYLCASSLQAVNEQYFGPGTRLTVT.